This passage covers 8 T cell receptor beta chains from one sample sequenced in a study of beta chain features in type 1 diabetes. The sequenced template was cDNA made from the entire isolated RNA. Profiling relied on immunoSEQ multiplex PCR, and the TCRdb table lists in-frame clones only, not all of them. The sample contains 350,000 to 450,000 clones, 14% of which appear only once. The specimen was naive CD4+ T cells from blood. These receptors were collected from a man aged 25-45 years in good health.

This chain joins TRBV30 and TRBJ2-4; D may correspond to TRBD1 or TRBD2 (5 bases each). Germline V gene lookup returns CDR1 GTSNPN and CDR2 SVGIG (reference sequence). The CDR3 length is 12 residues. Trimming stripped 5 bases from V and 11 bases from J, with 16 bases between. CDR3 DNA sequence: TGTGCCTGGGGTTCGGGGCCCGGGGTTCAGTACTTC. It is translated as CAWGSGPGVQYF.

J is TRBJ2-3 and V is TRBV5-1, with TRBD1 as a possible D gene (5 bases). CDR1 and CDR2 (germline): SGHRS, YFSETQ. Trimming left V 6 bases short and J 6 bases short, with 17 bases between. This CDR3 comprises 14 residues. The CDR3 loop is CASTRGQTGDTQYF. CDR3 nucleotides: TGCGCCAGCACCCGAGGACAAACCGGCGATACGCAGTATTTT.

The chain is built from TRBV11-2 and TRBJ2-1; no definite D call. The CDR3 contains 15 residues. Germline V gives CDR1 SGHAT, CDR2 FQNNGV. V lost 5 bases and J 0 bases, leaving 11 bases between the germline ends. The CDR3 DNA is TGTGCCAGCAGCACCGGGCCAAGCTCCTACAATGAGCAGTTCTTC. Amino acids: CASSTGPSSYNEQFF.

This clone has only a few counts. The V gene is TRBV7-9, the J gene TRBJ1-1, with D uncertain. V was trimmed by 2 bases and J by 7 bases, leaving 8 bases between them. The CDR3 totals 12 residues. Per the germline V gene, CDR1 is SEHNR and CDR2 is FQNEAQ (reference sequence). The CDR3 DNA follows: TGTGCCAGCAGCTTATTAGGTATTGAAGCTTTCTTT. It translates to CASSLLGIEAFF.

This clone was seen only a few times. The chain couples TRBV7-9 to TRBJ2-7; weak D call: TRBD1 (6 bases). Germline-derived CDR1 and CDR2 are SEHNR and FQNEAQ (reference sequence). V was shortened by 3 bases and J by 4 bases, with 16 bases between the two germline ends. This CDR3 region has 15 residues. CDR3 loop: CASSFKQGFRYEQYF. The CDR3 DNA sequence: TGTGCCAGCAGCTTTAAACAGGGTTTTCGGTACGAGCAGTACTTC.

This rearrangement joins TRBV7-9 to TRBJ1-1, with D hard to call. V was cut by 4 bases and J by 2 bases, with 14 bases left in between. Germline V gives CDR1 SEHNR, CDR2 FQNEAQ (reference sequence). The CDR3 is 15 residues long. The CDR3 region has the DNA TGTGCCAGCAGCTCACATTCCGGGCTTAACACTGAAGCTTTCTTT. Amino acid sequence: CASSSHSGLNTEAFF.

V gene TRBV10-3 combines with J gene TRBJ2-7; 8 bases line up with TRBD1. V lost 7 bases and J lost 6; bases outside the gene matches: 11. Germline CDR1 and CDR2: ENHRY and SYGVKD. There are 14 residues in the CDR3. CDR3 sequence (DNA): TGTGCCATCAAGATTGACAGGGGCTTCTCCGAGCAGTACTTC. This encodes CAIKIDRGFSEQYF.

The V and J genes are TRBV25-1 and TRBJ2-1; 8 positions agree with TRBD2. Germline trimming cut 3 bases from V and 7 bases from J; bases unmatched to any gene: 8. Germline V CDR1 and CDR2: MGHDK, SYGVNS. CDR3 length: 15 amino acids. CDR3 nucleotide sequence: TGTGCCAGCAGTGATGGGCCGGGACTAGGAAATGAGCAGTTCTTC. Translated, it gives CASSDGPGLGNEQFF.